Each of the 2 T cell receptor beta chains below was sequenced from the same sample in a study of T cells after yellow fever vaccination (dated by TCRdb to between 2018 and 2020). The treatment or condition label on this specimen signifies: live attenuated yellow fever vaccine strain. Library method: 5' RACE. For sequencing, an Illumina HiSeq 2500 was employed. The public reads were quality trimmed at Q25 with fastp and then assembled into clones with MiXCR by TCRdb, keeping productive beta chains. Each entry is one CDR3 protein sequence, shown with its most common DNA and genes. The table for this sample lists tens of thousands of distinct CDR3 sequences; around 7.9% of them were counted only once. The top ten clones comprise approximately 30% of the sample. Here the sequenced sample was CD8+ T cells sorted from PBMCs, taken 9 to 11 days after the first yellow fever vaccination. The receptors here all came from a man younger than 35 who received the YFV17D yellow fever vaccine.

This chain connects TRBV4-1 to TRBJ1-2; the match to TRBD1 covers 7 bases. The germline gives CDR1 MGHRA, CDR2 YSYEKL. The CDR3 loop spans 16 amino acids. After removal of 1 base from V and 6 bases from J, the junction contained 11 bases not matched to a gene. CDR3 in DNA: TGCGCCAGCAGCCAAGCCCACAGGGGAATTTCGGATGGCTACACCTTC. Amino acids: CASSQAHRGISDGYTF.

The chain joins TRBV6-5 to TRBJ1-2, with TRBD1 identical over 8 bases. This CDR3 is built from 15 residues. Germline CDR1 reads MNHEY; CDR2 reads SVGAGI. V trimming: 3 bases; J trimming: 7 bases; junction bases outside the gene matches: 10. The DNA for the CDR3 is TGTGCCAGCAGTTATATAGCAGGGGGCGTGAGTGGCTACACCTTC. Encoded protein: CASSYIAGGVSGYTF.